Only a few counts were recorded for the clone carrying this T cell receptor beta chain. Deep-level running was used for the assay. Each sorted subset replicate got 200 ng genomic DNA, tens of thousands of genomes. Method: immunoSEQ multiplex PCR; TCRdb's copy keeps in-frame clones and lacks some. The sample lists about 960,000 clones; roughly 72% were seen once. Germline V gene sequence: CDR1 ENHRY, CDR2 SYGVKD. This CDR3 is built from 14 residues. J lost 0 bases, V lost 6 bases, and 5 bases had no gene match. This entry belongs to a study of shared clonotypes between healthy human individuals. The sequencing sample was made of memory CD4+ T cells sorted from blood. Subset indicated: CD45RA-negative fraction. The chain joins TRBV10-3 to TRBJ2-7; TRBD1 matches 7 bases. The TCR was taken from a man between 18 and 29 years old in good health. Here the CDR3 DNA reads TGTGCCATCAGAGGCGCAGGGGGCTCCTACGAGCAGTACTTC. Translation gives CAIRGAGGSYEQYF.